Listed below are T cell receptor beta chains from one sample, sequenced in a study of T cell changes during pregnancy in multiple sclerosis. Sequencing used immunoSEQ multiplex PCR; TCRdb keeps in-frame clones, though not all of them. The table records about 59,000 clones, approximately 90% of them present only once. Sequenced material: peripheral blood, taken in the third trimester of pregnancy. These receptors came from a female donor in good health, enrolled as a control in a pregnancy study. Each CDR3 is given with its conserved first and last residue. The D gene is left open where the match is weak. Rows give clone size only sometimes, using once, few, many, or a class for an expanded clone.

TRBJ2-3 TRBD2 TRBV5-1 - TGCGCCAGCAGCTCCTCGACTAGCGGCCGCACAGATACGCAGTATTTT CASSSSTSGRTDTQYF
TRBJ1-2 TRBD1 TRBV6-6 - TGTGCCAGCAGACCGTCACAGGGGACTCACTATGGCTACACCTTC CASRPSQGTHYGYTF
TRBJ2-2 - TRBV28 - TGTGCCAGCAGTTTACGGGTCGGTGGGGAGCTGTTTTTT CASSLRVGGELFF
TRBJ2-1 - TRBV18 - TGTGCCAGCTCACCCTCAGGGAGGAGTGAGCAGTTCTTC CASSPSGRSEQFF
TRBJ1-2 - TRBV5-6 - TGTGCCAGCAGCTTTTATGTTGGGGGCGATCCTCGCTATGGCTACACCTTC CASSFYVGGDPRYGYTF
TRBJ2-1 - TRBV7-2 - TGTGCCAGCAGCTTAGGTAGGGGGGGCGAGTTCTTC CASSLGRGGEFF
TRBJ2-7 - TRBV6-1 - TGTGCCAGCAGTGCGGACAGCAACCCAACAGGACAGTACTTC CASSADSNPTGQYF
TRBJ2-7 - TRBV6-5 once TGTGCCAGCAGTCAAATCGGGGGCGAGCAGTACTTC CASSQIGGEQYF
TRBJ2-7 TRBD2 TRBV27 - TGTGCCAGCAGACCGCTAGCGGGAGTCGACGAGCAGTACTTC CASRPLAGVDEQYF
TRBJ1-5 - TRBV2 - TGTGCCAGCAGTCCCGACAGAAATCAGCCCCAGCATTTT CASSPDRNQPQHF
TRBJ2-1 TRBD2 TRBV5-1 - TGCGCCAGTCACCCTAGCGGGGGGGCCGACAATGAGCAGTTCTTC CASHPSGGADNEQFF
TRBJ2-1 - TRBV6-1 once TGTGCCAGCAGTAAACTGAACAATGAGCAGTTCTTC CASSKLNNEQFF
TRBJ2-7 TRBD2 TRBV6-1 - TGTGCCAGCAGCGCCGGGACTATCTACGAGCAGTACTTC CASSAGTIYEQYF
TRBJ1-1 - TRBV27 once TGTGCCAGCAGGTCCTTGGAGATGGACACTGAAGCTTTCTTT CASRSLEMDTEAFF
TRBJ2-3 - TRBV5-4 once TGTGCCAGCAGCTTGGGACAGCTCACAGATACGCAGTATTTT CASSLGQLTDTQYF
TRBJ1-1 - TRBV18 few TGTGCCAGCTCAGAACAGTGGAACACTGAAGCTTTCTTT CASSEQWNTEAFF
TRBJ1-3 TRBD1 TRBV5-1 once TGCGCCAGCAGCTTGGACAGGGGGCTAGGAAACACCATATATTTT CASSLDRGLGNTIYF
TRBJ1-1 - TRBV20-1 - TGCAGTGCTAGCTTCCGGGGGGGAGCTTTCTTT CSASFRGGAFF
TRBJ2-7 - TRBV7-2 - TGTGCCAGCAGTTCCACAGGTAGGGTAGACGAGCAGTACTTC CASSSTGRVDEQYF
TRBJ2-1 - TRBV9 - TGTGCCAGCAGCGTAGCTTGGCAGGGCGGTTGGAATGAGCAGTTCTTC CASSVAWQGGWNEQFF
TRBJ1-1 TRBD1 TRBV4-3 - TGCGCCAGCAGTACGGGACAGGTCAACACTGAAGCTTTCTTT CASSTGQVNTEAFF
TRBJ1-2 - TRBV6-5 - TGTGCCAGCAGAGAGACACAAGAGCAGGGCTACACCTTC CASRETQEQGYTF
TRBJ1-2 TRBD1 TRBV19 - TGTGCCAGTAGGATTCCCGGGACAGGAGGGAACTATGGCTACACCTTC CASRIPGTGGNYGYTF
TRBJ2-1 - TRBV5-4 - TGTGCCAGCAGCCTCCCGGCCAGCGCGAATGAGCAGTTCTTC CASSLPASANEQFF
TRBJ2-7 TRBD1 TRBV5-1 - TGCGCCAGCAGCTTGGGTGGGACAGTATCCTACGAGCAGTACTTC CASSLGGTVSYEQYF
TRBJ2-4 TRBD2 TRBV11-3 - TGTGCCAGCAGCTCTGGACTAGAGGGAAACATTCAGTACTTC CASSSGLEGNIQYF
TRBJ2-2 - TRBV2 - TGTGCCAGCAGTGACTATAACACCGGGGAGCTGTTTTTT CASSDYNTGELFF
TRBJ1-6 TRBD1 TRBV11-2 - TGTGCCAGCAGCTTCGGGACAGCGTATAATTCACCCCTCCACTTT CASSFGTAYNSPLHF
TRBJ2-1 TRBD2 TRBV4-2 - TGTGCCAGCAGCCACAAGCTAGCGGGAGGGGGGGCCTACAATGAGCAGTTCTTC CASSHKLAGGGAYNEQFF
TRBJ2-1 - TRBV9 - TGTGCCAGCAGCGTAGGTCGCGGGACGACGGAGCAGTTCTTC CASSVGRGTTEQFF
TRBJ2-1 - TRBV11-3 - TGTGCCAGCAGCTCCCGGCGCCCGGGTACCTCCTACAATGAGCAGTTCTTC CASSSRRPGTSYNEQFF
TRBJ1-1 - TRBV10-3 once TGTGCCATCAGTGAGTCCGAGGAGATGAACACTGAAGCTTTCTTT CAISESEEMNTEAFF
TRBJ2-7 TRBD1 TRBV15 - TGTGCCACCAGCAGAGATCGGGACAGGGACCCACCCTACGAGCAGTACTTC CATSRDRDRDPPYEQYF
TRBJ2-1 TRBD2 TRBV6-6 - TGTGCCAGCAGACTTAGCGGGAGGGGTTACAATGAGCAGTTCTTC CASRLSGRGYNEQFF
TRBJ2-1 TRBD2 TRBV7-2 - TGTGCCAGCAGCCCTCGACTAGCGGGAGTGTCCTACAATGAGCAGTTCTTC CASSPRLAGVSYNEQFF